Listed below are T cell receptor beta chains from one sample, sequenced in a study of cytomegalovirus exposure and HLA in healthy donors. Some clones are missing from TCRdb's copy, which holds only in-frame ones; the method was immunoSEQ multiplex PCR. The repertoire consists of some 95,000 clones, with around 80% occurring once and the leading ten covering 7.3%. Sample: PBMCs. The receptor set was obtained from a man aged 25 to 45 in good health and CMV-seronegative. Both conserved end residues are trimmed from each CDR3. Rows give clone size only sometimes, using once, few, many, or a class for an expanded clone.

CDR3: ASSPDNNEQF
J: TRBJ2-1
size: -
V: TRBV7-9

CDR3: ASSLSRGGVGKLF
J: TRBJ1-4
size: -
V: TRBV28

CDR3: ASSLFPGSYEQY
J: TRBJ2-7
size: -
V: TRBV27

CDR3: ASSLEWMGANTGELF
J: TRBJ2-2
size: -
V: TRBV5-1

CDR3: ASSTNNYNEQF
J: TRBJ2-1
size: -
V: TRBV7-2

CDR3: ASSYYDRGGYT
J: TRBJ1-2
size: -
V: TRBV6-5

CDR3: ASSFTSGKSEQY
J: TRBJ2-7
size: few
V: TRBV7-2

CDR3: AWRPGLAGTGELF
J: TRBJ2-2
size: -
V: TRBV30

CDR3: ASSQGVFYNQPQH
J: TRBJ1-5
size: -
V: TRBV4-3

CDR3: ASSIRNEQF
J: TRBJ2-1
size: -
V: TRBV19

CDR3: ASSSKDTQY
J: TRBJ2-3
size: -
V: TRBV6-5

CDR3: ASSARDLSIQY
J: TRBJ2-4
size: -
V: TRBV5-6

CDR3: ASSESREGGQPQH
J: TRBJ1-5
size: -
V: TRBV2

CDR3: ASSLASSGRRDEQF
J: TRBJ2-1
size: -
V: TRBV7-9

CDR3: ASSTSYEQY
J: -
size: -
V: TRBV7-9

CDR3: ASSLGFSEADTQY
J: TRBJ2-3
size: -
V: TRBV7-2

CDR3: ATSRGAPSNTEAF
J: TRBJ1-1
size: -
V: TRBV15

CDR3: ASSQDPSGGANEQF
J: TRBJ2-1
size: -
V: TRBV4-3

CDR3: ASSLAGGAGNIQY
J: TRBJ2-4
size: -
V: TRBV7-9

CDR3: ASSQGLGRDYEQY
J: TRBJ2-7
size: -
V: TRBV4-3

CDR3: ASGGRGGNQPQH
J: TRBJ1-5
size: -
V: TRBV7-2

CDR3: ASSLVRDRSYYEQY
J: TRBJ2-7
size: -
V: TRBV7-2